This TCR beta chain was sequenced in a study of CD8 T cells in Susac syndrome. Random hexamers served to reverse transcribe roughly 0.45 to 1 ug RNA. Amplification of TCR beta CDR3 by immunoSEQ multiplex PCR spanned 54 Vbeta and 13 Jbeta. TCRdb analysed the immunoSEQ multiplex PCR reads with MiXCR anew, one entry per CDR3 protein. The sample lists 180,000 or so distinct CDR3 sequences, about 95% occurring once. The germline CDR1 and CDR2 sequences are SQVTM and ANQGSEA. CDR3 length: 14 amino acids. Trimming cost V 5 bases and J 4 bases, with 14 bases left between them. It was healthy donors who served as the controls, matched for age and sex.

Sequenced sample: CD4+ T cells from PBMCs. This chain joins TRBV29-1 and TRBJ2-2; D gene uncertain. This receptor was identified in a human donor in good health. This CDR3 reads CSVLISVGTGELFF. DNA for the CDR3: TGCAGCGTTCTGATTTCGGTGGGCACCGGGGAGCTGTTTTTT.